The sequence of this T cell receptor (beta chain) was determined in a study of T cell changes during pregnancy in multiple sclerosis. This table comes from immunoSEQ multiplex PCR, and its TCRdb copy is limited to in-frame clones, with some not included. This table has about 72,000 clones, roughly 91% appearing once. The germline gives CDR1 MNHNY, CDR2 SVGAGI (reference sequence). There are 14 residues in the CDR3. V shed 6 bases, J shed 3 bases, and the junction held 6 bases outside the gene matches. This chain links TRBV6-6 with TRBJ1-1; 8 nucleotides line up with TRBD1. The sequence derives from a female donor in good health, enrolled as a control in a pregnancy study. This material consisted of peripheral blood, taken in the third trimester of pregnancy. The DNA for the CDR3 is TGTGCCAGCAGCCACAGGGGGGCGGACACTGAAGCTTTCTTT. Protein sequence: CASSHRGADTEAFF.